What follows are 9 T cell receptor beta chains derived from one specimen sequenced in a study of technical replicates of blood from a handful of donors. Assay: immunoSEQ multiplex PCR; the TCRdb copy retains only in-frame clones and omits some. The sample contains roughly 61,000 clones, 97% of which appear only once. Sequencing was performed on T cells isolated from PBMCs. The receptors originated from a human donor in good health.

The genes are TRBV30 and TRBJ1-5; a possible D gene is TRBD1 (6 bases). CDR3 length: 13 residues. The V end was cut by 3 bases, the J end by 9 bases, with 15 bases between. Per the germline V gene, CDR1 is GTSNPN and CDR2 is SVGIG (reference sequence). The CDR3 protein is CAWSSTGMVPQHF. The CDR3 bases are TGTGCCTGGAGCTCAACAGGGATGGTGCCCCAGCATTTT.

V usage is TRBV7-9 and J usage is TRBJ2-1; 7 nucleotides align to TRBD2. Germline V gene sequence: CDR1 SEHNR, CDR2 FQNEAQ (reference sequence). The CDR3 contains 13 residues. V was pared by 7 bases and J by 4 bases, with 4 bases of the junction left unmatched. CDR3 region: CASNSSGYNEQFF. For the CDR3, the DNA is TGTGCCAGCAACTCTAGCGGATACAATGAGCAGTTCTTC.

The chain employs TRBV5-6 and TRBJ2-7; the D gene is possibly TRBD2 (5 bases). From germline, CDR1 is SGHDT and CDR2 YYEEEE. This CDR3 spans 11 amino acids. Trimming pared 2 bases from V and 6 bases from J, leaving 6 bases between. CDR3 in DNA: TGTGCCAGCAGCTTAGGAGGCGAGCAGTACTTC. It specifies CASSLGGEQYF.

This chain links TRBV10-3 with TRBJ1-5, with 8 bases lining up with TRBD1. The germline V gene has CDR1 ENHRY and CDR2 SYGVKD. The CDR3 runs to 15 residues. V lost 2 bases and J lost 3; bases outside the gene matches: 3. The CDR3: CAISEGQGNNQPQHF. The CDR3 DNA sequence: TGTGCCATCAGTGAGGGACAGGGAAACAATCAGCCCCAGCATTTT.

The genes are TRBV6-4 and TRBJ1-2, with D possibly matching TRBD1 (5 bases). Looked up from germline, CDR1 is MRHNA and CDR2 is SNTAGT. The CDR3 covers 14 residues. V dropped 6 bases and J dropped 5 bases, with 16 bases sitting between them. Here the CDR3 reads CASSEKQAPYGYTF. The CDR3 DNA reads TGTGCCAGCAGCGAAAAACAGGCGCCTTATGGCTACACCTTC.

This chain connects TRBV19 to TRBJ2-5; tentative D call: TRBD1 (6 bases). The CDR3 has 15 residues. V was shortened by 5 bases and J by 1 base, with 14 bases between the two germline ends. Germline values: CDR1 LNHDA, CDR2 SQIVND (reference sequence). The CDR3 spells CASSHRVGVQETQYF. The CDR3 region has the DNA TGTGCCAGTAGTCACAGGGTGGGCGTCCAAGAGACCCAGTACTTC.

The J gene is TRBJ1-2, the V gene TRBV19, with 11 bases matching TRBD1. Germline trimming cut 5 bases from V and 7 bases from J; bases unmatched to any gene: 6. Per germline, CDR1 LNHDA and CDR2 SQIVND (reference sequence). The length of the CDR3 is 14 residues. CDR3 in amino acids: CASSEDRGLGGYTF. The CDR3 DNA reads TGTGCCAGTAGTGAGGACAGGGGGCTTGGTGGCTACACCTTC.

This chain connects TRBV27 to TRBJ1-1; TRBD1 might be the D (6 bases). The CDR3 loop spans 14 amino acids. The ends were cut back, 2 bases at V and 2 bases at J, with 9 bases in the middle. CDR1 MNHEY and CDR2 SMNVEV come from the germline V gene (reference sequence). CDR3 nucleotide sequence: TGTGCCAGCAGTTTAAGGGACACTAACACTGAAGCTTTCTTT. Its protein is CASSLRDTNTEAFF.

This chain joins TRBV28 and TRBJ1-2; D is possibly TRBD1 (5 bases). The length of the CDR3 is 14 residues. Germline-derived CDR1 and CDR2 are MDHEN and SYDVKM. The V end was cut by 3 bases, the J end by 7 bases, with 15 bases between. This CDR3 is CASSLAGLNSGYTF. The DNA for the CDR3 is TGTGCCAGCAGTTTGGCAGGGTTGAATTCTGGCTACACCTTC.